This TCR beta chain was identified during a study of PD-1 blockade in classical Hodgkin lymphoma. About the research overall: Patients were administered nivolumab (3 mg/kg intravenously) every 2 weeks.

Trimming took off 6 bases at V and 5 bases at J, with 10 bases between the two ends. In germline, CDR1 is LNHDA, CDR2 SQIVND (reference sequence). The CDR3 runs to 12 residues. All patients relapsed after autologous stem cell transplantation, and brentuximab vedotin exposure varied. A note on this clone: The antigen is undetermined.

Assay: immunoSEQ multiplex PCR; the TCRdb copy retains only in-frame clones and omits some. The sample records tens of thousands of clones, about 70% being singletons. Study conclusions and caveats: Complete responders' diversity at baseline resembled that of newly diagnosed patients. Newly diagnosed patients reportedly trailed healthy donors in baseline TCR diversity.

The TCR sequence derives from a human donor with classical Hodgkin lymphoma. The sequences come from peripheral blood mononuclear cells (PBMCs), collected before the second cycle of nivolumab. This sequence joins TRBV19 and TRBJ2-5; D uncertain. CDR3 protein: CASSALGETQYF. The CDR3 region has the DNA TGTGCCAGTAGCGCCCTAGGGGAGACCCAGTACTTC.